These 27 T cell receptor beta chains were all obtained from the same sample, sequenced in a study of spatial heterogeneity in lung cancer. Each CDR3 protein is one row after TCRdb ran MiXCR on the 5' RACE reads. Among under 150,000 distinct CDR3 sequences listed, 10% to 12% were seen once. Time point: blood at routine non-recurrence follow-up after resection. The sample was PBMCs, taken at follow-up. The source is a female donor with early-stage non-small cell lung cancer.

This clonotype was seen a handful of times. The chain joins TRBV28 to TRBJ2-7; a weak D match, TRBD2 (6 bases). CDR3 size: 13 residues. CDR1 is MDHEN, CDR2 SYDVKM, per germline. With 8 bases removed from V and 0 bases from J, the gap between germline ends came to 11 bases. The DNA for the CDR3 is TGTGCCAGCCTGCGGGGCGGCTCCTACGAGCAGTACTTC. As protein: CASLRGGSYEQYF.

This clonotype was detected a few times. The chain links TRBV6-1 to TRBJ2-3, with D perhaps TRBD2 (5 bases). Per the germline V gene, CDR1 is MNHNS and CDR2 is SASEGT. The CDR3 contains 17 residues. The ends were cut back, 5 bases at V and 4 bases at J, with 22 bases in the middle. CDR3 nucleotide sequence: TGTGCCAGCAGTTTCCAATCAGGAGGAAGCGCGGCAGATACGCAGTATTTT. This sequence encodes CASSFQSGGSAADTQYF.

The genes are TRBV2 and TRBJ2-3, with D unresolved. Germline V gene data show CDR1 as SNHLY and CDR2 as FYNNEI. This CDR3 is built from 12 residues. The V and J ends lost 2 bases and 7 bases respectively, with 7 bases between them. CDR3 sequence reads: CASSERQYTQYF. CDR3 nucleotide sequence: TGTGCCAGCAGTGAAAGACAATATACGCAGTATTTT.

The sample holds a few counts of this clonotype. V gene TRBV12-3 or TRBV12-4 combines with J gene TRBJ2-7, with 11 bases that match TRBD2. The CDR3 extends over 14 amino acids. V shed 4 bases and J 6 bases; nucleotides not matched to a gene: 5. The CDR3 region has the DNA TGTGCCAGCAGTTGGGGACTAGCGGTGAGCGAGCAGTACTTC. Translated: CASSWGLAVSEQYF.

This clonotype came up a few times. The V and J genes are TRBV4-3 and TRBJ2-3; possibly TRBD2 for D (6 bases). V lost 1 base and J 3 bases, leaving 17 bases between the germline ends. Germline V gene lookup returns CDR1 LGHNA and CDR2 YSLEER. This CDR3 spans 17 amino acids. CDR3 region: CASSQVGVRAGTDTQYF. DNA of the CDR3: TGCGCCAGCAGCCAAGTCGGTGTCCGGGCGGGGACAGATACGCAGTATTTT.

This clonotype has more than one count but fewer than ten. The gene calls are TRBV7-3 and TRBJ2-1; no firm D call. Germline assignment: CDR1 SGHTA and CDR2 FQGTGA. This CDR3 has 13 amino acids. Trimming removed 2 bases at V and 5 bases at J, with 7 bases between. CDR3 in DNA: TGTGCCAGCAGCTTACCCCGGGACAATGAGCAGTTCTTC. Amino acid sequence: CASSLPRDNEQFF.

This sequence joins TRBV27 and TRBJ1-5, with unresolved D. The CDR3 contains 13 residues. The germline V gene has CDR1 MNHEY and CDR2 SMNVEV (reference sequence). Trimming pared 4 bases from V and 6 bases from J, leaving 10 bases between. As DNA, the CDR3 is TGTGCCAGCAGTTCATCGGTTGGTCAGCCCCAGCATTTT. It translates to CASSSSVGQPQHF.

V gene TRBV28 combines with J gene TRBJ2-7, with TRBD2 matching 9 bases. CDR1 and CDR2 (germline): MDHEN, SYDVKM. V shed 5 bases and J 4 bases; nucleotides not matched to a gene: 6. There are 14 residues in the CDR3. Here the CDR3 DNA reads TGTGCCAGCAGTCCCGGGGGACTAGCTTACGAGCAGTACTTC. This codes for CASSPGGLAYEQYF. Full variable domain (missing parts from reference TRBV28 and TRBJ2-7): DVKVTQSSRYLVKRTGEKVFLECVQDMDHENMFWYRQDPGLGLRLIYFSYDVKMKEKGDIPEGYSVSREKKERFSLILESASTNQTSMYLCASSPGGLAYEQYFGPGTRLTVT.

This clonotype turned up a few times. V is TRBV2 and J is TRBJ1-5; D remains ambiguous. Germline V gives CDR1 SNHLY, CDR2 FYNNEI. V was clipped by 3 bases and J by 9 bases, with 15 bases between them. There are 14 residues in the CDR3. Here the CDR3 DNA reads TGTGCCAGCAGTGAGTCTAGGCGTTTGGGGCCCCAGCATTTT. The encoded protein is CASSESRRLGPQHF.

The J gene is TRBJ2-7, the V gene TRBV6-5; 9 bases are a match to TRBD1. V gave up 7 bases and J gave up 1 base; unmatched junction bases: 8. CDR3 length equals 15 residues. The germline gives CDR1 MNHEY, CDR2 SVGAGI. The CDR3 is CASKQGQGRSYEQYF. In nucleotides, the CDR3 is TGTGCCAGCAAGCAGGGACAGGGACGGTCCTACGAGCAGTACTTC.

This clonotype has a count of ten or more. The genes are TRBV24-1 and TRBJ2-3; 9 bases map to TRBD1. CDR3 size: 15 residues. From germline, CDR1 is KGHDR and CDR2 SFDVKD. V lost 7 bases to trimming and J lost 2 bases; unmatched junction nucleotides: 6. The CDR3 sequence is CATSEWTGATDTQYF. The CDR3, as DNA: TGTGCCACCAGCGAATGGACAGGGGCCACAGATACGCAGTATTTT.

Many counts were recorded for this clonotype. This chain connects TRBV3-1 to TRBJ1-1; no clear D gene. The CDR3 totals 15 residues. From germline, CDR1 is LGHDT and CDR2 YNNKEL (reference sequence). V was clipped by 1 base and J by 3 bases, with 12 bases between them. The CDR3: CASSQGKGMDTEAFF. CDR3 sequence (DNA): TGTGCCAGCAGCCAAGGTAAGGGAATGGACACTGAAGCTTTCTTT.

V usage is TRBV11-2 and J usage is TRBJ1-4, with TRBD1 matching over 7 bases. V was pared by 3 bases and J by 12 bases, with 10 bases of the junction left unmatched. Germline V gene data show CDR1 as SGHAT and CDR2 as FQNNGV. This CDR3 is built from 14 residues. Written as DNA, the CDR3 is TGTGCCAGCAGCTTTAGACAGGGACGGGCGGAACTGTTTTTT. It translates to CASSFRQGRAELFF.

Only a few counts were recorded for this clonotype. The gene calls are TRBV12-3 or TRBV12-4 and TRBJ1-5; no reliable D call. V lost 6 bases and J lost 1, with 19 bases in between. This CDR3 region has 17 residues. In DNA form, the CDR3 reads TGTGCCAGCAGCCTAGGGTGGGGAAAGGGAAGCAATCAGCCCCAGCATTTT. It specifies CASSLGWGKGSNQPQHF.

In the case of this clonotype: This may stem from a read error, because a much larger clone lies one nucleotide away. The J gene is TRBJ1-4, the V gene TRBV7-8, with 9 bases that match TRBD1. In germline, CDR1 is SGHVS, CDR2 FQNEAQ. CDR3 length equals 17 residues. The DNA for the CDR3 is TGTGCCAGCAGCACCCAGACAGGGGGGCGGAGAAATGAAAAACTGTATTTT. Protein product: CASSTQTGGRRNEKLYF.

This clonotype came up many times. The rearrangement links TRBV6-5 to TRBJ2-7; maybe TRBD1 (5 bases). Trimming left V 2 bases short and J 7 bases short, with 12 bases between. The CDR3 totals 13 residues. CDR1 MNHEY and CDR2 SVGAGI come from the germline V gene. The CDR3 sequence is CASSYARGWEQYV. The CDR3 DNA follows: TGTGCCAGCAGTTACGCAAGGGGCTGGGAGCAGTACGTC.

A few counts support this clonotype. The V gene is TRBV6-6, the J gene TRBJ1-3; a possible D gene is TRBD1 (6 bases). The CDR3 totals 17 residues. Trimming pared 5 bases from V and 4 bases from J, leaving 21 bases between. In germline, CDR1 is MNHNY, CDR2 SVGAGI (reference sequence). CDR3 region: CASSTRDIVKSGNTIYF. CDR3 nucleotide sequence: TGTGCCAGCAGTACACGGGACATAGTTAAATCCGGAAACACCATATATTTT.

As for this clonotype: One end of the junction does not line up with germline, which may come from a read error. The V gene is TRBV30, the J gene TRBJ1-1; 10 nucleotides line up with TRBD1. The CDR3 is made up of 11 amino acids. Germline values: CDR1 GTSNPN, CDR2 SVGIG (reference sequence). The chain's CDR3 is CAWSTGQGHIF. The CDR3, as DNA: TGTGCCTGGAGTACGGGACAGGGGCATATCTTT.

This clonotype was counted between two and nine times. The genes are TRBV9 and TRBJ2-1; 9 positions match TRBD2. The germline V gene has CDR1 SGDLS and CDR2 YYNGEE. The junction had 6 bases not matched to a gene; V was cut back by 4 bases and J by 7 bases. The CDR3 length is 14 residues. CDR3 DNA: TGTGCCAGCAGCTTAGCGGGAGTGGAAAATGAGCAGTTCTTC. It translates to CASSLAGVENEQFF.

This clonotype turned up a few times. The chain couples TRBV20-1 to TRBJ2-1; a weak D match, TRBD2 (6 bases). Germline values: CDR1 DFQATT, CDR2 SNEGSKA (reference sequence). The CDR3 runs to 18 residues. The ends were cut back, 2 bases at V and 8 bases at J, with 28 bases in the middle. In DNA, the CDR3 is TGCAGTGCTAGAAACACTAACCGTGGGACTCTAACTACACATGAGCAGTTCTTC. Its protein product is CSARNTNRGTLTTHEQFF.

The J gene is TRBJ2-3, the V gene TRBV7-9; TRBD1 aligns across 9 bases. V gave up 5 bases and J gave up 5 bases; unmatched junction bases: 5. CDR1 is SEHNR and CDR2 is FQNEAQ in the germline V gene (reference sequence). The CDR3 runs 14 residues. The CDR3 DNA reads TGTGCCAGCAGCCAACAGGGGGCCCGAGATACGCAGTATTTT. Translated: CASSQQGARDTQYF.

In its sample, this clonotype was seen a few times. This chain joins TRBV2 and TRBJ2-1; D may be TRBD1 (6 bases). V lost 6 bases to trimming and J lost 8 bases, with 17 bases between them. Germline lookup yields CDR1 SNHLY and CDR2 FYNNEI. This CDR3 has 14 residues. CDR3 sequence reads: CASRQGTGSDEQFF. The CDR3 region has the DNA TGTGCCAGCAGACAGGGAACAGGATCGGATGAGCAGTTCTTC.

J is TRBJ1-4 and V is TRBV12-3 or TRBV12-4; 8 nucleotides agree with TRBD1. With V trimmed by 6 bases and J by 7 bases, 4 bases remained unmatched. The CDR3 sequence is 13 residues long. The CDR3 protein is CASRQGAAEKLFF. CDR3 DNA sequence: TGTGCCAGCAGGCAGGGGGCTGCTGAAAAACTGTTTTTT.

This clonotype was observed at least ten times. This CDR3 is CSVAWVGGQPRDTQYF. The CDR3 DNA sequence: TGCAGCGTTGCCTGGGTAGGGGGCCAACCAAGAGATACCCAGTACTTC. The genes are TRBV29-1 and TRBJ2-5; TRBD1 matches at 7 bases. The CDR3 contains 16 residues. With 4 bases clipped from V and 8 bases from J, the junction kept 19 bases outside the gene matches. Germline CDR1 reads SQVTM; CDR2 reads ANQGSEA.

V usage is TRBV6-2 or TRBV6-3 and J usage is TRBJ2-7, with D uncertain. This CDR3 has 13 amino acids. Between the trimmed V and J ends, which lost 7 bases and 3 bases, there was a span of 13 bases. Germline V lookup: CDR1 MNHEY, CDR2 SVGEGT. CDR3 loop: CASIKGDHYEQYF. CDR3 nucleotide sequence: TGTGCCAGCATTAAAGGCGACCACTACGAGCAGTACTTC.

This clonotype was counted at least ten times. The V and J genes are TRBV5-1 and TRBJ2-7; 12 bases map to TRBD2. This CDR3 is built from 16 residues. Germline V gene data show CDR1 as SGHRS and CDR2 as YFSETQ. With 4 bases clipped from V and 0 bases from J, the junction kept 5 bases outside the gene matches. The CDR3 protein is CASSPGLAGHSYEQYF. The CDR3 DNA is TGCGCCAGCAGCCCCGGACTAGCGGGACACTCCTACGAGCAGTACTTC. The full variable domain, with the rest looked up from reference TRBV5-1 and TRBJ2-7, is KAGVTQTPRYLIKTRGQQVTLSCSPISGHRSVSWYQQTPGQGLQFLFEYFSETQRNKGNFPGRFSGRQFSNSRSEMNVSTLELGDSALYLCASSPGLAGHSYEQYFGPGTRLTVT.

This chain joins TRBV28 and TRBJ1-5; no clear D. This CDR3 has 15 residues. V lost 3 bases and J 0 bases, leaving 9 bases between the germline ends. Germline V lookup: CDR1 MDHEN, CDR2 SYDVKM. The DNA of the CDR3 is TGTGCCAGCAGTTTTGGGCAGAATAGCAATCAGCCCCAGCATTTT. It encodes CASSFGQNSNQPQHF.